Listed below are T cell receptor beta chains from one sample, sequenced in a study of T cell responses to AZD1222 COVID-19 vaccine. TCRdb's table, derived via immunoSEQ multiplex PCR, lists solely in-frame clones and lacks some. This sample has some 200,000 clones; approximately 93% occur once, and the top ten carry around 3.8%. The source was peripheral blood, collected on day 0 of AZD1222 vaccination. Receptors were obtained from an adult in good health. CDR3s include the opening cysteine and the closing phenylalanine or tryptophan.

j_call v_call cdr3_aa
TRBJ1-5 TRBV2 CASSVEGQRNQPQHF
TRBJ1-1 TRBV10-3 CAISETGAGNTEAFF
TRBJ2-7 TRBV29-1 CSVELAGGSYEQYF
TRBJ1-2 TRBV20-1 CSARTGDGYTF
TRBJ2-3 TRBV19 CATKGLAVPDTQYF
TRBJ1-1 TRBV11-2 CASSFGFGQGAIEAFF
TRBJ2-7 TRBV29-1 CSVEGTYGSRYF
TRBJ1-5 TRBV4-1 CASSRLTGNQPQHF
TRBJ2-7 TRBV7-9 CASSLGFDEQYF
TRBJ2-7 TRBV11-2 CASSSGLGPYEQYF
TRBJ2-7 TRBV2 CASRGRGFGEQYF
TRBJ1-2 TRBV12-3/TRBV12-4 CASSFGGYGYTF
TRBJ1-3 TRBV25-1 CASSEESSGNTIYF
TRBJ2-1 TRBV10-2 CASTKVSSYNEQFF
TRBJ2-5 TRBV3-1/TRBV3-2 CASSQARAGLETQYF
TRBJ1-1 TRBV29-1 CSTNRDRTTEAFF
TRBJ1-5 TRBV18 CASSPGQGAEDQPQHF
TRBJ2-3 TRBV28 CASSPPSLLAGAETDTQYF
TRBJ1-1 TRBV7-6 CASRPITGVDTEAFF
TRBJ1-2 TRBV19 CASSIRQPNYGYTF
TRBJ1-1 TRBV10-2 CASSNGNRVQAFF
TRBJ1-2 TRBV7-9 CASSLVTGDGYTF
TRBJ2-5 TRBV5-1 CASSPTPTSGGETQYF
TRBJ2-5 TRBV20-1 CSASSEGRTETQYF
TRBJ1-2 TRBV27 CASSLGGQGYGYTF
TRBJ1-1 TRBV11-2 CASSPRTVENTEAFF
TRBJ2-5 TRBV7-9 CASGTGGPAGETQYF
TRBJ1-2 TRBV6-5 CASRTPGQDNYGYTF
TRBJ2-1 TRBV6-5 CASSYGPANDEQFF
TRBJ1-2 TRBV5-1 CASSFQRNYGYTF
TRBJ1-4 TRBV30 CAWSKRGSNEKLFF
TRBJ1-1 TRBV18 CASSPASRGTEAFF
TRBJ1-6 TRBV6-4 CASSDRVGDSPLHF
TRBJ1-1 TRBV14 CASSQVWPGHEAFF
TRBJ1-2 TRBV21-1 CASSGRRDRTNYGYTF
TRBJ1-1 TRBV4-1 CASSQGGTGTRWAFF
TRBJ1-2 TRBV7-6 CASSPGQLSYGYTF
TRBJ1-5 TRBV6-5 CASSMDRVRQPQHF
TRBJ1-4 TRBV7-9 CASSLVGREIEKLFF
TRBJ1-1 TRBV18 CASSPERGGAFF